These 14 T cell receptor beta chains were sequenced from one sample in a study of blood T cell repertoires in COVID-19. Method: immunoSEQ multiplex PCR; TCRdb's copy keeps in-frame clones and lacks some. Of about 60,000 clones listed, approximately 88% are singletons. The sequencing input was peripheral blood. All receptors derive from a man aged 25-45 years with COVID-19, enrolled during active disease.

This clone has just one count. The DNA of the CDR3 is TGTGCCAGCAGCCTCGGAAATAGCGCTTCGACCCAGTACTTC. Protein: CASSLGNSASTQYF. The chain links TRBV6-5 to TRBJ2-5, with D perhaps TRBD2 (5 bases). Deletions cut 6 bases from V and 7 bases from J, with 18 bases between. Germline lookup yields CDR1 MNHEY and CDR2 SVGAGI. The length of the CDR3 is 14 residues.

This rearrangement joins TRBV4-2 to TRBJ2-5; 13 bases fit TRBD2. Germline CDR1 and CDR2: LGHNA and YNFKEQ. V lost 5 bases, J lost 2 bases, and 11 bases stayed unmatched. The CDR3 extends over 18 amino acids. The CDR3 DNA sequence: TGTGCCAGCAGCAGGGCACTAGCGGGAGGGCCAGTTCAAGAGACCCAGTACTTC. Its translation is CASSRALAGGPVQETQYF.

This clone has a single count. The V and J genes are TRBV7-2 and TRBJ1-1, with 8 bases matching TRBD1. V was pared by 5 bases and J by 2 bases, with 7 bases of the junction left unmatched. Germline V gene lookup returns CDR1 SGHTA and CDR2 FQGNSA. The CDR3 length is 15 residues. The CDR3 bases are TGTGCCAGCAGCCTCAGGGGGCGGGATAACACTGAAGCTTTCTTT. The encoded protein is CASSLRGRDNTEAFF.

The chain employs TRBV9 and TRBJ1-1, with a possible D match to TRBD1 (6 bases). CDR1 and CDR2 (germline): SGDLS, YYNGEE. V shed 4 bases and J shed 0 bases, with 13 bases lying between them. CDR3 length: 15 amino acids. CDR3 region: CASSSSQGLNTEAFF. CDR3 in DNA: TGTGCCAGCAGCAGTAGTCAGGGGTTGAACACTGAAGCTTTCTTT.

The J gene is TRBJ1-6, the V gene TRBV7-5. TRBV7-5 is designated a pseudogene. The CDR3 has 17 amino acids. The CDR3 DNA sequence: TGTGCCAGAAGCTTAAGAGGAAGAGTGGTTTATAATTCACCCCTCCACTTT. Translation: CARSLRGRVVYNSPLHF.

This clone was seen more than once but under ten times. This sequence joins TRBV4-2 and TRBJ2-2, with a possible D match to TRBD2 (6 bases). The CDR3 is 16 residues long. Trimming pared 1 base from V and 4 bases from J, leaving 13 bases between. The germline CDR1 and CDR2 sequences are LGHNA and YNFKEQ. The CDR3 DNA is TGTGCCAGCAGCCAAGCTAGCGTCTTCTTCACCGGGGAGCTGTTTTTT. As protein: CASSQASVFFTGELFF.

V usage is TRBV30 and J usage is TRBJ2-3, with 7 bases identical to TRBD2. V was pared by 5 bases and J by 6 bases, with 8 bases of the junction left unmatched. This CDR3 region has 13 residues. CDR1 is GTSNPN and CDR2 is SVGIG in the germline V gene (reference sequence). The CDR3 sequence is CAWRGVIEDTQYF. Here the CDR3 DNA reads TGTGCCTGGCGGGGGGTAATTGAGGATACGCAGTATTTT.

This chain connects TRBV2 to TRBJ2-2; 11 bases align to TRBD2. V trimming: 4 bases; J trimming: 4 bases; junction bases outside the gene matches: 5. The CDR3 covers 16 residues. CDR1 is SNHLY, CDR2 FYNNEI, per germline. The CDR3 DNA is TGTGCCAGCAGTGTTACCGGGACTAGCGGCACCGGGGAGCTGTTTTTT. Amino acids: CASSVTGTSGTGELFF.

The V gene is TRBV5-4, the J gene TRBJ2-3; 7 nucleotides align to TRBD2. The ends lost 4 bases at V and 0 bases at J; junction bases unmatched: 14. Germline CDR1 is SGHNT and CDR2 is YYREEE (reference sequence). CDR3 size: 18 residues. CDR3 sequence (DNA): TGTGCCAGCAGCGCGGGGTTCCGGACTAGTGCGAGCACAGATACGCAGTATTTT. Encoded protein: CASSAGFRTSASTDTQYF.

The chain links TRBV19 to TRBJ2-3; 9 bases are shared with TRBD2. Germline CDR1 and CDR2: LNHDA and SQIVND (reference sequence). V trimming: 7 bases; J trimming: 2 bases; junction bases outside the gene matches: 7. The CDR3 sequence is 15 residues long. The CDR3 region is CASIDSGGHTDTQYF. As DNA, the CDR3 is TGTGCCAGTATCGATAGCGGGGGACACACAGATACGCAGTATTTT.

The rearrangement links TRBV7-2 to TRBJ2-3, with a weak D call TRBD2 (6 bases). From germline, CDR1 is SGHTA and CDR2 FQGNSA. V was shortened by 5 bases and J by 2 bases, with 17 bases between the two germline ends. The length of the CDR3 is 16 residues. This CDR3 is CASSPQAGRYTDTQYF. CDR3 coding DNA: TGTGCCAGCAGCCCTCAGGCGGGGCGATACACAGATACGCAGTATTTT.

The chain links TRBV9 to TRBJ1-2, with D possibly being TRBD1 (5 bases). Per germline, CDR1 SGDLS and CDR2 YYNGEE. CDR3 size: 14 residues. Between the trimmed V and J ends, which lost 0 bases and 7 bases, there was a span of 13 bases. CDR3 DNA: TGTGCCAGCAGCGTAGATGGTCAGGGAAGTGGCTACACCTTC. Protein sequence: CASSVDGQGSGYTF. Using reference TRBV9 and TRBJ1-2 for the parts outside the CDR3, the full variable domain is DSGVTQTPKHLITATGQRVTLRCSPRSGDLSVYWYQQSLDQGLQFLIQYYNGEERAKGNILERFSAQQFPDLHSELNLSSLELGDSALYFCASSVDGQGSGYTFGSGTRLTVV.

The rearrangement uses TRBV29-1 and TRBJ1-4; tentative D call: TRBD1 (5 bases). The CDR3 has 16 amino acids. Trimming pared 6 bases from V and 1 base from J, leaving 18 bases between. Germline CDR1 SQVTM, CDR2 ANQGSEA. The CDR3 loop reads CSVPGFGAGTNEKLFF. DNA for the CDR3: TGCAGCGTACCCGGGTTTGGGGCCGGAACTAATGAAAAACTGTTTTTT. The whole variable domain, filled in from reference TRBV29-1 and TRBJ1-4, reads SAVISQKPSRDICQRGTSLTIQCQVDSQVTMMFWYRQQPGQSLTLIATANQGSEATYESGFVIDKFPISRPNLTFSTLTVSNMSPEDSSIYLCSVPGFGAGTNEKLFFGSGTQLSVL.

The J gene is TRBJ1-2, the V gene TRBV6-6; weak D call: TRBD1 (6 bases). V was trimmed by 0 bases and J by 4 bases, leaving 12 bases between them. CDR3 size: 15 residues. The germline V gene has CDR1 MNHNY and CDR2 SVGAGI (reference sequence). The CDR3 region is CASSYSPGASYGYTF. The CDR3 DNA sequence: TGTGCCAGCAGTTACTCTCCAGGGGCTAGCTATGGCTACACCTTC.